These T cell receptor beta chains were read from a single sample in a study of identical twins. TCRdb re-analysed the 5' RACE reads in MiXCR, keeping a single row per CDR3 protein. The sample has 300,000 to 350,000 distinct CDR3 sequences, about 12% seen once. The sample was also reused in another study, on yellow fever vaccine responses in identical twins.

The sequenced material came from CD8+ T cells sorted from blood. All receptors derive from a woman aged 18-30 years in good health. CDR3s include the opening cysteine and the closing phenylalanine or tryptophan. A D gene is named only where the DNA matches it firmly. Clone size is given for some rows only: seen once, a few or many times, or a class if the clone is expanded.

V	size	length	J	D	DNA	CDR3
TRBV2	many	15	TRBJ2-5	TRBD2	TGTGCCAGCAGTCTTGGACTAGCGGGGCAAGAGACCCAGTACTTC	CASSLGLAGQETQYF
TRBV6-1	-	17	TRBJ2-2	TRBD1	TGTGCCAGCAGTGAAGCTTCCGGGACAGGGGTGGCCGGGGAGCTGTTTTTT	CASSEASGTGVAGELFF
TRBV7-6	-	19	TRBJ2-3	TRBD2	TGTGCCAGCAGCTTAACCCCCCTCACTAGCGGGAGGCGAGGAGATACGCAGTATTTT	CASSLTPLTSGRRGDTQYF
TRBV9	few	14	TRBJ2-1	-	TGTGCCAGCAGCGTAGAGACTAGCTACAATGAGCAGTTCTTC	CASSVETSYNEQFF
TRBV7-8	few	14	TRBJ2-7	TRBD2	TGTGCCAGCAGCCTATATACTAGCGGCCACGAGCAGTACTTC	CASSLYTSGHEQYF
TRBV18	once	14	TRBJ2-1	TRBD1	TGTGCCAGCTCACCTCCGACAGGGCCCAATGAGCAGTTCTTC	CASSPPTGPNEQFF
TRBV28	-	15	TRBJ2-1	TRBD1	TGTGCCAGCAGTCCGCCGGGACAGGCATACAATGAGCAGTTCTTC	CASSPPGQAYNEQFF
TRBV11-2	-	15	TRBJ2-1	-	TGTGCCAGCAGCTTATTGAGGGTTTCCTACAATGAGCAGTTCTTC	CASSLLRVSYNEQFF
TRBV7-9	-	15	TRBJ2-1	-	TGTGCCAGCAGCTTCGGGCGGGACCGCTACAATGAGCAGTTCTTC	CASSFGRDRYNEQFF
TRBV19	-	14	TRBJ2-7	TRBD1	TGTGCCAGTAAACCGGGACAGGGGGCCTACGAGCAGTACTTC	CASKPGQGAYEQYF
TRBV3-1	many	15	TRBJ1-2	TRBD1	TGTGCCAGCAGCCAAGTCGGGGCAGGGGGCTATGGCTACACCTTC	CASSQVGAGGYGYTF
TRBV9	-	16	TRBJ1-2	-	TGTGCCAGCAGCACGTCTAGGGGGGGGTTGGACTATGGCTACACCTTC	CASSTSRGGLDYGYTF
TRBV20-1	many	15	TRBJ2-1	TRBD2	TGCAGTGCTAGATCAAGCGGGGGGTACTACAATGAGCAGTTCTTC	CSARSSGGYYNEQFF
TRBV20-1	few	13	TRBJ1-6	TRBD1	TGCAGTGCAACCGACAGGGAGGCTTCACCCCTCCACTTT	CSATDREASPLHF
TRBV11-3	-	16	TRBJ2-7	-	TGTGCCAGCAGCTTGTGGGGGGGGCTAGCGGATTACGAGCAGTACTTC	CASSLWGGLADYEQYF
TRBV29-1	few	15	TRBJ2-7	TRBD1	TGCAGCGTTGATCTGAGACAGGGGGCCTCCTACGAGCAGTACTTC	CSVDLRQGASYEQYF
TRBV28	-	16	TRBJ1-1	-	TGTGCCAGCAGCCCCCTCCGGGGGCGCGGGAACACTGAAGCTTTCTTT	CASSPLRGRGNTEAFF
TRBV9	few	15	TRBJ2-3	TRBD2	TGTGCCAGCAGCGTAGAGGCTAGCGGAACAGATACGCAGTATTTT	CASSVEASGTDTQYF
TRBV2	-	16	TRBJ2-6	TRBD2	TGTGCCAGCAGTCCTAGCGGAGCCGGCGGGGCCAACGTCCTGACTTTC	CASSPSGAGGANVLTF
TRBV29-1	few	15	TRBJ1-1	TRBD1	TGCAGCGTTGTGGGACAGGGGAATTTGGGCACTGAAGCTTTCTTT	CSVVGQGNLGTEAFF
TRBV18	few	15	TRBJ2-1	TRBD1	TGTGCCAGCTCCATTTACAGGGGGCTCAACAATGAGCAGTTCTTC	CASSIYRGLNNEQFF
TRBV2	-	15	TRBJ1-5	-	TGTGCCAGCAGGGCCGGGACGGACGTAAATCAGCCCCAGCATTTT	CASRAGTDVNQPQHF
TRBV20-1	-	13	TRBJ2-2	-	TGCAGTGCTAGGACTCCCAACACCGGGGAGCTGTTTTTT	CSARTPNTGELFF
TRBV5-1	few	15	TRBJ2-7	-	TGCGCCAGCAGCGAGGAAGCTAGCATTTCCTACGAGCAGTACTTC	CASSEEASISYEQYF
TRBV5-5	-	15	TRBJ1-1	-	TGTGCCAGCAGCCCTTACGGACCCTCGAACACTGAAGCTTTCTTT	CASSPYGPSNTEAFF
TRBV20-1	few	14	TRBJ2-5	-	TGCAGTGCTAGTACCGAGGGCAGGCAAGAGACCCAGTACTTC	CSASTEGRQETQYF
TRBV20-1	few	15	TRBJ2-1	TRBD2	TGCAGTGCTAGCGTACTAGCGGGGCTCTACAATGAGCAGTTCTTC	CSASVLAGLYNEQFF
TRBV20-1	-	13	TRBJ1-4	-	TGCAGTGCATTAAGTGTGCTCCAGGAAAAACTGTTTTTT	CSALSVLQEKLFF
TRBV4-1	-	15	TRBJ1-5	TRBD1	TGCGCCAGCAGCCAAGGACAGGGAATGGGTCAGCCCCAGCATTTT	CASSQGQGMGQPQHF
TRBV29-1	many	13	TRBJ1-2	-	TGCAGCGTTGAGGGTCAGGGGTCCGGTGGCTACACCTTC	CSVEGQGSGGYTF
TRBV6-7	few	13	TRBJ1-3	TRBD1	TGTGCCATCGGGACAGCGGCTCTGAACACCATATATTTT	CAIGTAALNTIYF
TRBV28	few	15	TRBJ2-1	TRBD1	TGTGCCAGCAGGATCCGGGACAGGGGAAACAATGAGCAGTTCTTC	CASRIRDRGNNEQFF
TRBV7-3	few	17	TRBJ2-1	-	TGTGCCAGCAGCTTAACAGGGACGCCTATCTCCTACAATGAGCAGTTCTTC	CASSLTGTPISYNEQFF
TRBV4-2	few	15	TRBJ2-7	TRBD2	TGTGCCAGCAGCCAGGTGCTAGCGGAGCCCTACGAGCAGTACTTC	CASSQVLAEPYEQYF
TRBV27	few	14	TRBJ2-1	-	TGTGCCAGCAGTTTATCGGTACCCTACAATGAGCAGTTCTTC	CASSLSVPYNEQFF
TRBV27	many	17	TRBJ1-5	TRBD1	TGTGCCAGCAGTTTACTCGCGACAGGGGGGAACGGTCAGCCCCAGCATTTT	CASSLLATGGNGQPQHF
TRBV5-1	few	13	TRBJ2-1	-	TGCGCCAGCAGCTCGCCTTCAGCGGAGGAGCAGTTCTTC	CASSSPSAEEQFF
TRBV4-1	-	15	TRBJ1-1	TRBD1	TGCGCCAGCAGCCATGATCAGGGGGCCCCCACTGAAGCTTTCTTT	CASSHDQGAPTEAFF
TRBV28	few	14	TRBJ1-2	TRBD1	TGTGCCAGCAGTACAGGGGGCGCTGACTATGGCTACACCTTC	CASSTGGADYGYTF
TRBV28	-	14	TRBJ2-5	TRBD1	TGTGCCAGCAGCCGAACTGACAGGGTTCGGACCCAGTACTTC	CASSRTDRVRTQYF
TRBV6-5	few	11	TRBJ1-3	-	TGTGCCAGCAGTAACTCAGGGTCCCTATATTTT	CASSNSGSLYF
TRBV7-8	many	15	TRBJ2-1	-	TGTGCCAGCAGCTTAGAGTGGGGGCCCTACAATGAGCAGTTCTTC	CASSLEWGPYNEQFF